This TCR beta chain was identified in a study of Ad26.COV2.S vaccination and SARS-CoV-2 variants. As for the study in general: Intramuscular Ad26.COV2.S at 5x10^10 or 1x10^11 viral particles.

With respect to this clone: Its antigen is as yet unknown.

Clones were sequenced by immunoSEQ multiplex PCR, and TCRdb holds only the in-frame ones, with some missing. This sample carries 400,000 or so clones, 80% to 90% of them seen once, and the ten largest clones take about 3.6%. Regarding the study as a whole: Substantial breadth in spike-specific CD8+ and CD4+ T cell responses was reportedly seen after vaccination. Vaccine and placebo recipients had comparable breadth of non-spike TCRs.

Treatment defined: some 19 received Ad26.COV2.S at low or high dose, single or two shots; several received placebo; per-sample allocation not given. Sample collection was performed on day 63 after the first vaccine or placebo injection. An adult aged 18-55 years in Boston served as the donor. This sequence was found in a person between 18 and 65 years old who received the Ad26.COV2.S COVID-19 vaccine or a placebo. The material was peripheral blood, obtained in a trial of Ad26.COV2.S vaccine versus placebo.

The CDR3 loop is CASSSYDGHNSPLHF. The CDR3 coding sequence is TGTGCCAGCAGTTCCTACGACGGACATAATTCACCCCTCCACTTT. The chain carries TRBV6-2 or TRBV6-3 and TRBJ1-6; D is unclear. Per the germline V gene, CDR1 is MNHEY and CDR2 is SVGEGT. The CDR3 is 15 residues long. V was cut by 4 bases and J by 5 bases, with 12 bases left in between.